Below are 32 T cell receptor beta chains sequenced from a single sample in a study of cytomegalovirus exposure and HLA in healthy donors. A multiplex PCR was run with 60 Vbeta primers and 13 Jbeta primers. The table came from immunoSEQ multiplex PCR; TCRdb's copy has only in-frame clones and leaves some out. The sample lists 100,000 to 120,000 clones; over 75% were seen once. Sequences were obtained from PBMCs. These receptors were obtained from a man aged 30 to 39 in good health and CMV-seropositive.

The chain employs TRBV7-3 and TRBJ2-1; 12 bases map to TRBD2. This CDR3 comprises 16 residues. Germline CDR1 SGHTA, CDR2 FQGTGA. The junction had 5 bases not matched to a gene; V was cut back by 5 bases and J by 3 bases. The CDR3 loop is CASSKAGLAGYNEQFF. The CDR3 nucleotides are TGTGCCAGCAGCAAGGCGGGACTAGCGGGCTACAATGAGCAGTTCTTC.

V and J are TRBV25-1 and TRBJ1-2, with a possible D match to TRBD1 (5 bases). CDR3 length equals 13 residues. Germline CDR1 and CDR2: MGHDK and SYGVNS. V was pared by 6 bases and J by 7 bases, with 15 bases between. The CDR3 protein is CASRGQRGSGYTF. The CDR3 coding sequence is TGTGCCAGCAGGGGGCAGAGAGGCTCTGGCTACACCTTC.

CDR3: CASSVDSLNQPQHF. The CDR3 coding sequence is TGCGCCAGCAGCGTAGACAGTCTCAATCAGCCCCAGCATTTT. V and J are TRBV5-1 and TRBJ1-5; TRBD1 might be the D (5 bases). The V gene's germline CDR1 is SGHRS and CDR2 YFSETQ. Deletions cut 4 bases from V and 3 bases from J, with 11 bases between. CDR3 length: 14 amino acids.

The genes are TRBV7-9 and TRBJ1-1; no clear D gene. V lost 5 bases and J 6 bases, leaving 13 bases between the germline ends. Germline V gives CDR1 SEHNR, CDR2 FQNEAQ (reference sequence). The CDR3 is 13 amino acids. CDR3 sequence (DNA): TGTGCCAGCAGCCCCCCCCCAGTTCCTGAAGCTTTCTTT. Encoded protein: CASSPPPVPEAFF.

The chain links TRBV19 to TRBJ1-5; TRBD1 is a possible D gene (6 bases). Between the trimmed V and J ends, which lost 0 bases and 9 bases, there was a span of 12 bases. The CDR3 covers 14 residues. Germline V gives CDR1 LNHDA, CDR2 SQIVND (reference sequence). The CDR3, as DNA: TGTGCCAGTAGTATAGAGGGGGGGCGGGTGCCCCAGCATTTT. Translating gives CASSIEGGRVPQHF.

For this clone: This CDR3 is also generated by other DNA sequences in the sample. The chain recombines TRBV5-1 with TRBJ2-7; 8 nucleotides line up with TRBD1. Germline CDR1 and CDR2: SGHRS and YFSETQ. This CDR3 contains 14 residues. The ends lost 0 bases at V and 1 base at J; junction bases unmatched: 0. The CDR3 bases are TGCGCCAGCAGCTTGGACAGGGGGTCCTACGAGCAGTACTTC. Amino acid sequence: CASSLDRGSYEQYF.

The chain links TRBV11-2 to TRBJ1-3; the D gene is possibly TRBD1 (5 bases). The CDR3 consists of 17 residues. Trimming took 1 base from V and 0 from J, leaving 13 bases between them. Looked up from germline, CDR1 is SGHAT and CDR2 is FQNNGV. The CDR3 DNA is TGTGCCAGCAGCTTAGGTACAGGCCGACTCTCTGGAAACACCATATATTTT. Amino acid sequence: CASSLGTGRLSGNTIYF.

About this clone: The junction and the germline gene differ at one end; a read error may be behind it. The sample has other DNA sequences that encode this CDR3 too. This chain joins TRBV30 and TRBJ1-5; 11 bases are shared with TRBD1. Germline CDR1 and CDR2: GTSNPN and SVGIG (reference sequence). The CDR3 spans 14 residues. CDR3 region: CAWSGTGGNQPQHF. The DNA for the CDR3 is TGTGCCTGGAGTGGGACAGGGGGCAACCAGCCCCAGCATTTT.

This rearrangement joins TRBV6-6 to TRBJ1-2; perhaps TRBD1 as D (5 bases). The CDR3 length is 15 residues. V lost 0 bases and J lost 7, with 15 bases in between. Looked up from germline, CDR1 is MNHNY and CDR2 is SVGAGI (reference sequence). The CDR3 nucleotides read TGTGCCAGCAGTTACTCGGAGGGGAGGAATGGTGGCTACACCTTC. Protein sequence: CASSYSEGRNGGYTF.

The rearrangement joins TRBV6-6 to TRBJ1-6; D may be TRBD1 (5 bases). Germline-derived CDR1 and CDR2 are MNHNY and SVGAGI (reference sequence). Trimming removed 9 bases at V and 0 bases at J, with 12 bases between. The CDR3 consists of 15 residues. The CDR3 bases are TGTGCCAGTTACCAGGGAAGCTCCTATAATTCACCCCTCCACTTT. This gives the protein CASYQGSSYNSPLHF.

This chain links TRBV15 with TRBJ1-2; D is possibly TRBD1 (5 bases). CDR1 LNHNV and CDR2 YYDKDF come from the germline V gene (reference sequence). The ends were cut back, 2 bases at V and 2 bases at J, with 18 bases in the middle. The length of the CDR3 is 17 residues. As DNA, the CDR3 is TGTGCCACCAGCAGACCCATGGGAAGGGGTGGGAACTATGGCTACACCTTC. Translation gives CATSRPMGRGGNYGYTF. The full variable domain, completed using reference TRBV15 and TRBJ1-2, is DAMVIQNPRYQVTQFGKPVTLSCSQTLNHNVMYWYQQKSSQAPKLLFHYYDKDFNNEADTPDNFQSRRPNTSFCFLDIRSPGLGDTAMYLCATSRPMGRGGNYGYTFGSGTRLTVV.

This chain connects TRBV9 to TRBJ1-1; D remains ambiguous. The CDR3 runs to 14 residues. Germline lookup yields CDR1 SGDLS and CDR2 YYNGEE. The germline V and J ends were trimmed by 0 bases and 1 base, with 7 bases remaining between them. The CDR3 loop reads CASSVEPQNTEAFF. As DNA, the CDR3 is TGTGCCAGCAGCGTAGAACCACAGAACACTGAAGCTTTCTTT. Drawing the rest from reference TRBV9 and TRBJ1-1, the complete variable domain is DSGVTQTPKHLITATGQRVTLRCSPRSGDLSVYWYQQSLDQGLQFLIQYYNGEERAKGNILERFSAQQFPDLHSELNLSSLELGDSALYFCASSVEPQNTEAFFGQGTRLTVV.

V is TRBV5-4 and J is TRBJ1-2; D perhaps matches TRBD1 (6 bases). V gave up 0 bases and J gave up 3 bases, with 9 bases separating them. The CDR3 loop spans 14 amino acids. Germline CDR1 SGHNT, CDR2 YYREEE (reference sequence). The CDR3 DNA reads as TGTGCCAGCAGCTTGGCGGCAGGGGACTATGGCTACACCTTC. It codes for CASSLAAGDYGYTF.

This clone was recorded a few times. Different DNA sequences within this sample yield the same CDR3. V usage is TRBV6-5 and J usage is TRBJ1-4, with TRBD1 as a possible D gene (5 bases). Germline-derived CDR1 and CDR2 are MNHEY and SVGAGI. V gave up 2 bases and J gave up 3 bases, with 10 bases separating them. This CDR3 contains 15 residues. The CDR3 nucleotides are TGTGCCAGCAGTTACGGAGGGGCGGCTAATGAAAAACTGTTTTTT. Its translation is CASSYGGAANEKLFF.

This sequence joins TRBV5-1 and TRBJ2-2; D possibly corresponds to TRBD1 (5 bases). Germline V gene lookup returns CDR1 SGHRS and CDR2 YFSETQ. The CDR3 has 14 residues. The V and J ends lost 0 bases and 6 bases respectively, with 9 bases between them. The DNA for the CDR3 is TGCGCCAGCAGCTTGGATGGGGCCCCCGGGGAGCTGTTTTTT. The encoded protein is CASSLDGAPGELFF.

The CDR3 DNA reads TGTGCCAGCAGCCCACAGGGTGGCTCTGGAAACACCATATATTTT. This codes for CASSPQGGSGNTIYF. This chain connects TRBV7-9 to TRBJ1-3, with TRBD1 as a possible D gene (6 bases). The V end lost 5 bases, the J end lost 0 bases, and 11 bases lay between the germline ends. Per the germline V gene, CDR1 is SEHNR and CDR2 is FQNEAQ (reference sequence). The CDR3 has 15 residues.

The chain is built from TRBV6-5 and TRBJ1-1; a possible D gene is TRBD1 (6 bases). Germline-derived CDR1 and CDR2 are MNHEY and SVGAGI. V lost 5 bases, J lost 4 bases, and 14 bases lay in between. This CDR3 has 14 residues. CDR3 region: CASSPLQGFTEAFF. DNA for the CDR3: TGTGCCAGCAGTCCTCTCCAGGGGTTCACTGAAGCTTTCTTT.

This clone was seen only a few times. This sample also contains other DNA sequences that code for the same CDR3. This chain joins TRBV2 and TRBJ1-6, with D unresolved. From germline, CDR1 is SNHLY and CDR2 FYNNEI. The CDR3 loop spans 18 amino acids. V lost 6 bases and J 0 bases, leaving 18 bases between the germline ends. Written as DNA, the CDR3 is TGTGCCAGCAGCCTAATGGGAGGGATTAGCTCCTATAATTCACCCCTCCACTTT. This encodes CASSLMGGISSYNSPLHF.

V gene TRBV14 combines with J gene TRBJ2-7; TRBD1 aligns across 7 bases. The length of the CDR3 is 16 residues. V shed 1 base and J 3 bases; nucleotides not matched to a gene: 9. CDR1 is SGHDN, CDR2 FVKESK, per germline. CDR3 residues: CASSQGVRRQGYEQYF. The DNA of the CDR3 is TGTGCCAGCAGCCAAGGCGTTCGAAGACAGGGCTACGAGCAGTACTTC. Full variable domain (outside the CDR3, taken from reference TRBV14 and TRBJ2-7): EAGVTQFPSHSVIEKGQTVTLRCDPISGHDNLYWYRRVMGKEIKFLLHFVKESKQDESGMPNNRFLAERTGGTYSTLKVQPAELEDSGVYFCASSQGVRRQGYEQYFGPGTRLTVT.

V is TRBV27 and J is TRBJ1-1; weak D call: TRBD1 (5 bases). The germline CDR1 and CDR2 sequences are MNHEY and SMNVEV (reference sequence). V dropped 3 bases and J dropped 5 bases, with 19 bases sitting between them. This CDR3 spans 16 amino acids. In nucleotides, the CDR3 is TGTGCCAGCAGTTTTGACCCCTGGGGAGGGGTAACTGAAGCTTTCTTT. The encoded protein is CASSFDPWGGVTEAFF.

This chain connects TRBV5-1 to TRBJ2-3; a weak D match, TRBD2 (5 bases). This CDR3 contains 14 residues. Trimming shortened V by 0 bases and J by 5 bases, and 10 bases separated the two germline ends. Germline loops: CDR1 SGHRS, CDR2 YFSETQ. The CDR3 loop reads CASSLDRAGDTQYF. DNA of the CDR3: TGCGCCAGCAGCTTGGACCGGGCGGGAGATACGCAGTATTTT. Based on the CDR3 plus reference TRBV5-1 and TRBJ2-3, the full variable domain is KAGVTQTPRYLIKTRGQQVTLSCSPISGHRSVSWYQQTPGQGLQFLFEYFSETQRNKGNFPGRFSGRQFSNSRSEMNVSTLELGDSALYLCASSLDRAGDTQYFGPGTRLTVL.

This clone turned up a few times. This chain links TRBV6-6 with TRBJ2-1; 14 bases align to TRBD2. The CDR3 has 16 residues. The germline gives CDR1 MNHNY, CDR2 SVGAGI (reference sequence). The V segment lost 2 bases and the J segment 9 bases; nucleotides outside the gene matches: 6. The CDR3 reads CASSYATSGGAGEQFF. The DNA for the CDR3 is TGTGCCAGCAGTTACGCGACTAGCGGGGGGGCCGGTGAGCAGTTCTTC.

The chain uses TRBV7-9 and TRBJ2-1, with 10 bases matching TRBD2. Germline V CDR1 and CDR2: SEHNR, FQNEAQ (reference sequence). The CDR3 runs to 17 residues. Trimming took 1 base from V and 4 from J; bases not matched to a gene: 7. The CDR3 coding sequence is TGTGCCAGCAGCTTAGGGTCCAGTAGCGGGGGGTACAATGAGCAGTTCTTC. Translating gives CASSLGSSSGGYNEQFF.

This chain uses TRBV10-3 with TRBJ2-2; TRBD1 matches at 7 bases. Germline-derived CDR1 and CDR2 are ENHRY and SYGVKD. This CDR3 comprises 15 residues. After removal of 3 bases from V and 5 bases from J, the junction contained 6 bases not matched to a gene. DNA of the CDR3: TGTGCCATCAGTGAAGGGACAGCTTTTACCGGGGAGCTGTTTTTT. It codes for CAISEGTAFTGELFF.

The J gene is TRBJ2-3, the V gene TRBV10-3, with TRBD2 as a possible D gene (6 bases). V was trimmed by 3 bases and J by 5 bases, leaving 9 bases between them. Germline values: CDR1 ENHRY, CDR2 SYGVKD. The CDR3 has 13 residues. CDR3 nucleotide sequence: TGTGCCATCAGTGAAGGGCGGGGAGATACGCAGTATTTT. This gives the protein CAISEGRGDTQYF.

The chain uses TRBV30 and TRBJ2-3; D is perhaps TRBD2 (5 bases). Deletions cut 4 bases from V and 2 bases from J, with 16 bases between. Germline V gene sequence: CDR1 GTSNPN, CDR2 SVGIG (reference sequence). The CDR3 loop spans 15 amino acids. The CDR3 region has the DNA TGTGCCTGGACACTAGGGTCTGGGCTCACAGATACGCAGTATTTT. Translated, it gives CAWTLGSGLTDTQYF. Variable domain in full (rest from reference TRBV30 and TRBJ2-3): SQTIHQWPATLVQPVGSPLSLECTVEGTSNPNLYWYRQAAGRGLQLLFYSVGIGQISSEVPQNLSASRPQDRQFILSSKKLLLSDSGFYLCAWTLGSGLTDTQYFGPGTRLTVL.

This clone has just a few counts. The DNA for the CDR3 is TGTGCCAGCAGCGCGGGACTAGCGCGAAGCTCCTACAATGAGCAGTTCTTC. This encodes CASSAGLARSSYNEQFF. The V gene is TRBV5-5, the J gene TRBJ2-1; 10 nucleotides align to TRBD2. The germline V gene has CDR1 SGHKS and CDR2 YYEKEE (reference sequence). The V gene end was trimmed by 4 bases and the J gene end by 0 bases; junction bases not matched to a gene: 7. The CDR3 is made up of 17 amino acids.

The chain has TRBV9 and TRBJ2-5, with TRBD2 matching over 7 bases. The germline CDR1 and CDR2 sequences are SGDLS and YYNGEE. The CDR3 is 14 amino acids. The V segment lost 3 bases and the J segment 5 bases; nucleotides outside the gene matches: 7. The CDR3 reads CASSAVGGRETQYF. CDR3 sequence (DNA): TGTGCCAGCAGCGCGGTGGGGGGGAGGGAGACCCAGTACTTC.

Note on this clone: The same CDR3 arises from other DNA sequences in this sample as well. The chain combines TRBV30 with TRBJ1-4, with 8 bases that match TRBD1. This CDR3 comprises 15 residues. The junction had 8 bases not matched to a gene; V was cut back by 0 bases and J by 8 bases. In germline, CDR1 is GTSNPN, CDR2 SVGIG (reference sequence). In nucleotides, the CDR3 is TGTGCCTGGAGTGTGAGGACAGGGCTTCGGGAAAAACTGTTTTTT. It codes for CAWSVRTGLREKLFF.

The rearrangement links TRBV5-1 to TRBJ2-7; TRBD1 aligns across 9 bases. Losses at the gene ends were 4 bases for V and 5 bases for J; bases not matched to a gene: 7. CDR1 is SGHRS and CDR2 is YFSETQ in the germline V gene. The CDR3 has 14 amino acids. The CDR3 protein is CASSRDRVGNEQYF. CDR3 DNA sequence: TGCGCCAGCAGCCGGGACAGGGTGGGTAACGAGCAGTACTTC.

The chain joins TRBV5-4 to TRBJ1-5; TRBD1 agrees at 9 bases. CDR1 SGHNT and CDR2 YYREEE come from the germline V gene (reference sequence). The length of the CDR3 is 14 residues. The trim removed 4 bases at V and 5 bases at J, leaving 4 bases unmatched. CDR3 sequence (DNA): TGTGCCAGCAGCACGGGACAGGGTGATCAGCCCCAGCATTTT. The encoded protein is CASSTGQGDQPQHF.

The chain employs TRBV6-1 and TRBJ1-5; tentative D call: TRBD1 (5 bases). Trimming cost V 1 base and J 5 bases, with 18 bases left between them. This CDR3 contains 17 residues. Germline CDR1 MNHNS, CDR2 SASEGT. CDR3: CASSEEIWQGQHQPQHF. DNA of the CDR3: TGTGCCAGCAGTGAAGAAATCTGGCAGGGTCAACATCAGCCCCAGCATTTT.